The 5 T cell receptor beta chains reported below all come from one sample, sequenced in a study of T-cell reconstitution after alpha-beta-depleted transplantation in children. TCRbeta library construction was performed incorporating unique molecular identifiers. TCRdb independently ran MiXCR on the PCR reads; one entry per CDR3 protein. The table shows more than 200,000 distinct CDR3 sequences, with about a sixth occurring only once. This specimen was PBMCs, mostly from graft donor cells, taken 360 days after TCRalphabeta/CD19-depleted stem cell transplant. These receptors were collected from a male patient aged 2-15 years who had a stem cell transplant for acute lymphoblastic leukemia, so the T cells may come from the graft donor.

This clonotype was seen repeatedly, ten times or more. The chain links TRBV16 to TRBJ2-7, with D perhaps assigned TRBD1 or TRBD2 (5 bases each). This CDR3 is 13 amino acids long. Germline V gives CDR1 KGHSY, CDR2 FQNENV. Trimming removed 2 bases from V and 7 bases from J, with 12 bases in between. Here the CDR3 reads CASSQTPGREQYF. DNA for the CDR3: TGTGCCAGCAGCCAAACCCCGGGACGTGAGCAGTACTTC.

This sequence joins TRBV30 and TRBJ2-1; 7 positions agree with TRBD2. The ends lost 4 bases at V and 9 bases at J; junction bases unmatched: 6. CDR1 and CDR2 from the germline V gene are GTSNPN and SVGIG (reference sequence). This CDR3 has 12 residues. CDR3 loop: CAWNYGGGEQFF. The CDR3 region has the DNA TGTGCCTGGAACTACGGCGGGGGTGAGCAGTTCTTC.

CDR3 sequence: CATSREGKEGGEKLFF. CDR3 coding DNA: TGTGCCACCAGCAGAGAAGGAAAGGAAGGGGGTGAAAAACTGTTTTTT. The rearrangement links TRBV15 to TRBJ1-4; D is perhaps TRBD1 (6 bases). V was shortened by 0 bases and J by 7 bases, with 15 bases between the two germline ends. CDR3 length: 16 residues. The germline gives CDR1 LNHNV, CDR2 YYDKDF (reference sequence).

Only a few counts were recorded for this clonotype. V is TRBV6-1 and J is TRBJ2-1; D remains ambiguous. The germline V gene encodes CDR1 MNHNS and CDR2 SASEGT. The CDR3 spans 13 residues. V was clipped by 7 bases and J by 5 bases, with 12 bases between them. CDR3 DNA sequence: TGTGCCAGCAAACAAGGACCCAACAATGAGCAGTTCTTC. Protein product: CASKQGPNNEQFF.

The chain recombines TRBV7-2 with TRBJ1-2, with 11 bases fitting TRBD1. This CDR3 is 16 amino acids long. Unmatched junction bases numbered 7, after V lost 2 bases and J lost 5 bases. Germline V gives CDR1 SGHTA, CDR2 FQGNSA. CDR3 nucleotide sequence: TGTGCCAGCAGCTTATTCGGGACAGGGGGGGGTTATGGCTACACCTTC. The encoded protein is CASSLFGTGGGYGYTF. The variable domain in full, with the rest retrieved from reference TRBV7-2 and TRBJ1-2, is GAGVSQSPSNKVTEKGKDVELRCDPISGHTALYWYRQSLGQGLEFLIYFQGNSAPDKSGLPSDRFSAERTGGSVSTLTIQRTQQEDSAVYLCASSLFGTGGGYGYTFGSGTRLTVV.